The clone carrying this T cell receptor (beta chain) was seen at least ten times. 5'RACE with 10-nucleotide random UMIs produced the cDNA. In TCRdb, the 5' RACE reads were re-called with MiXCR into one record per CDR3 protein. This table holds 55,000 to 65,000 distinct CDR3 sequences, less than 4% found once. The data stem from a study of neurological immune-mediated disorders. The CDR3 has 16 residues. With 5 bases clipped from V and 2 bases from J, the junction kept 9 bases outside the gene matches. This chain joins TRBV12-3 or TRBV12-4 and TRBJ2-1; 7 nucleotides line up with TRBD2. The sample taken for sequencing was PBMCs. This TCR came from a woman in her fifties or sixties with multiple sclerosis. The DNA for the CDR3 is TGTGCCAGCAGTGGGCCCAGGAGCGGGGCCTACAATGAGCAGTTCTTC. It yields the protein CASSGPRSGAYNEQFF.